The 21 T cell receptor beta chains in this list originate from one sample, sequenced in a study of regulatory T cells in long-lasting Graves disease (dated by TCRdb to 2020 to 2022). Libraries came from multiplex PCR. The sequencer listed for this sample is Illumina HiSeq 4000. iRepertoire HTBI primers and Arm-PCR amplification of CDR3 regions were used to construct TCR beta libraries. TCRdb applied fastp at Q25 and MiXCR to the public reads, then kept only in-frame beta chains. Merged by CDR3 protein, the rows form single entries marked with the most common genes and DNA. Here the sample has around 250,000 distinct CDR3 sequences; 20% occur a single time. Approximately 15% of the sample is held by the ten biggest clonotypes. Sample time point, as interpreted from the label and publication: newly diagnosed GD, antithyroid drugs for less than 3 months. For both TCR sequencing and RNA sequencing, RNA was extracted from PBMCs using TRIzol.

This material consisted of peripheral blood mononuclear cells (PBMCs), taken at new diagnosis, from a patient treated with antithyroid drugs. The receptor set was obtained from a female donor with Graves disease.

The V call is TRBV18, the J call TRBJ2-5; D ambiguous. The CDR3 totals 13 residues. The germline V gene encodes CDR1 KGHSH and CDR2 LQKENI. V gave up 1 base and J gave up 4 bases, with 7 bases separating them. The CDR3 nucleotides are TGTGCCAGCTCACCACAGAAGGGAGAGACCCAGTACTTC. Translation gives CASSPQKGETQYF.

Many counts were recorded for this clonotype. CDR3 DNA sequence: TGTGCCAGCAGCTTAGGGGCTAGCGGGGGCCGCGATACGCAGTATTTT. It encodes CASSLGASGGRDTQYF. This rearrangement joins TRBV7-9 to TRBJ2-3, with 10 positions matching TRBD2. Trimming took 1 base from V and 6 from J; bases not matched to a gene: 7. Germline CDR1 SEHNR, CDR2 FQNEAQ (reference sequence). The CDR3 extends over 16 amino acids. Complete variable domain (other parts from reference TRBV7-9 and TRBJ2-3): DTGVSQNPRHKITKRGQNVTFRCDPISEHNRLYWYRQTLGQGPEFLTYFQNEAQLEKSRLLSDRFSAERPKGSFSTLEIQRTEQGDSAMYLCASSLGASGGRDTQYFGPGTRLTVL.

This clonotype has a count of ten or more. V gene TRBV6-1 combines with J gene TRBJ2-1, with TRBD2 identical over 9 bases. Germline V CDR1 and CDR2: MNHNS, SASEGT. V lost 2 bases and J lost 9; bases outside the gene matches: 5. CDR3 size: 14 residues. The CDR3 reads CASSELTSGTEQFF. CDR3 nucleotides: TGTGCCAGCAGTGAATTGACTAGCGGAACTGAGCAGTTCTTC.

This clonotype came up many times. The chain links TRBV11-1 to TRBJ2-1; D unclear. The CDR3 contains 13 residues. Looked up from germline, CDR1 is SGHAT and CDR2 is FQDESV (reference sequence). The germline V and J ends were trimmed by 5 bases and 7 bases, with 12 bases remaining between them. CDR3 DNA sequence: TGTGCCAGCAGCCCTCTGACCTCGAATGAGCAGTTCTTC. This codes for CASSPLTSNEQFF.

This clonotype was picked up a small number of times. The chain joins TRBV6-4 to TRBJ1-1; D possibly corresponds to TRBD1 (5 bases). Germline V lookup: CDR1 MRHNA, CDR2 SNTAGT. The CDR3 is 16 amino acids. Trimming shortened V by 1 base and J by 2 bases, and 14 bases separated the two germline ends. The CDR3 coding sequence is TGTGCCAGCAGTGACTGGGCAGGGAAGTTAAACACTGAAGCTTTCTTT. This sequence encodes CASSDWAGKLNTEAFF.

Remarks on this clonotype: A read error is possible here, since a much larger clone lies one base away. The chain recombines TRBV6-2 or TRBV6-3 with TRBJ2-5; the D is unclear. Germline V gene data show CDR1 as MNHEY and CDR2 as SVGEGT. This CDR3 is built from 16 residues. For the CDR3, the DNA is TGTTCCAGCAGTCCAAACCTGCTACTCCCCTTTCAGGCCCAGTACTTC. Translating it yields CSSSPNLLLPFQAQYF.

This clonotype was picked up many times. This CDR3 is CASSSHGRGPSYEQYF. CDR3 sequence (DNA): TGTGCCAGCAGTTCCCATGGACGGGGACCCTCCTACGAGCAGTACTTC. This chain joins TRBV28 and TRBJ2-7; D assignment may be TRBD1 or TRBD2 (5 bases each). Germline V gene lookup returns CDR1 MDHEN and CDR2 SYDVKM. Trimming cost V 4 bases and J 0 bases, with 16 bases left between them. The CDR3 length is 16 residues.

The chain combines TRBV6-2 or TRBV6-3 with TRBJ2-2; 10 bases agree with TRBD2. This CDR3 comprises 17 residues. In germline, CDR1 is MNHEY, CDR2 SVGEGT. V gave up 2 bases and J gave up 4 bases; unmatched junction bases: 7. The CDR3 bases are TGTGCCAGCAGTTACACCCTAGCGGGAGTAGTCACCGGGGAGCTGTTTTTT. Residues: CASSYTLAGVVTGELFF.

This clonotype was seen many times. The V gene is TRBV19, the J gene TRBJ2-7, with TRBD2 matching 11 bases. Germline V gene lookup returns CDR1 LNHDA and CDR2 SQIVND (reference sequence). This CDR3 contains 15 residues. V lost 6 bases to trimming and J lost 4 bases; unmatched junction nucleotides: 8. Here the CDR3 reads CASSVTSGVWYEQYF. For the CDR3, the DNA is TGTGCCAGTAGCGTGACTAGCGGGGTGTGGTACGAGCAGTACTTC.

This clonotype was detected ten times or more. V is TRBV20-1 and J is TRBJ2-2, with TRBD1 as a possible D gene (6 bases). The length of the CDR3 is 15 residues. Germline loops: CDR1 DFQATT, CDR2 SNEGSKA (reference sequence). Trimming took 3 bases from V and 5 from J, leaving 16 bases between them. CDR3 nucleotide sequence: TGCAGTGCTAGGATCCCCGGTAGGGGGACCGGGGAGCTGTTTTTT. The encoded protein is CSARIPGRGTGELFF.

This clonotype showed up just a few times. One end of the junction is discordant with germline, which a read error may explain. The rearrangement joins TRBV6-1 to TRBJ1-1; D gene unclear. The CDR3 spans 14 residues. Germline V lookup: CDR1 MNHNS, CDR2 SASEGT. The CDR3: CASGDGYMNTEAFF. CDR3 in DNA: TGTGCCAGCGGTGACGGTTACATGAACACTGAAGCTTTCTTT.

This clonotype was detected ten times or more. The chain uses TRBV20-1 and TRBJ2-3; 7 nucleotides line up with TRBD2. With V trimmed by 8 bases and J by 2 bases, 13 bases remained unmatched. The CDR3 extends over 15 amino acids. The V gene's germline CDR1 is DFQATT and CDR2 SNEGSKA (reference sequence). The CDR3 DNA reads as TGCAGTAGAGATATGGGGGGAGGGATCACAGATACGCAGTATTTT. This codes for CSRDMGGGITDTQYF.

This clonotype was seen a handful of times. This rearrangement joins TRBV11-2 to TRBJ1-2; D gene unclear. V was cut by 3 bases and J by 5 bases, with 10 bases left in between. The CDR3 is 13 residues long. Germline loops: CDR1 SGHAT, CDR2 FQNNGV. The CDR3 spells CASSLEPRYGYTF. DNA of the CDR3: TGTGCCAGCAGCTTGGAACCGAGATATGGCTACACCTTC.

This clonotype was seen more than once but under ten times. CDR3 bases: TGCGCCAGCAGCTTGTGGGGTTCACAATCAGATACGCAGTATTTT. Its protein product is CASSLWGSQSDTQYF. The V and J genes are TRBV5-1 and TRBJ2-3, with D unclear. Trimming took off 1 base at V and 4 bases at J, with 13 bases between the two ends. Per germline, CDR1 SGHRS and CDR2 YFSETQ. The CDR3 runs 15 residues.

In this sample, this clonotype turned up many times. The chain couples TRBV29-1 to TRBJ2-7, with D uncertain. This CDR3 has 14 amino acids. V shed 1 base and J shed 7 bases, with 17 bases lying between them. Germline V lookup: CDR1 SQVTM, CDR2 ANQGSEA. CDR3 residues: CSVEGTLTLGEQYF. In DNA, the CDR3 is TGCAGCGTTGAAGGTACACTCACGCTGGGGGAGCAGTACTTC.

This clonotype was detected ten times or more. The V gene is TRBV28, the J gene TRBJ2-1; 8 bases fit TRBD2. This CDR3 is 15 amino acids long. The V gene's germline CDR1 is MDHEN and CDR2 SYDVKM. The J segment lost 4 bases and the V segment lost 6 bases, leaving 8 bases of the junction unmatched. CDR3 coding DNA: TGTGCCAGCAGCCCAAGCGGGGGCCTATACAATGAGCAGTTCTTC. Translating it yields CASSPSGGLYNEQFF. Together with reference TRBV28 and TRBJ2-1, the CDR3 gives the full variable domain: DVKVTQSSRYLVKRTGEKVFLECVQDMDHENMFWYRQDPGLGLRLIYFSYDVKMKEKGDIPEGYSVSREKKERFSLILESASTNQTSMYLCASSPSGGLYNEQFFGPGTRLTVL.

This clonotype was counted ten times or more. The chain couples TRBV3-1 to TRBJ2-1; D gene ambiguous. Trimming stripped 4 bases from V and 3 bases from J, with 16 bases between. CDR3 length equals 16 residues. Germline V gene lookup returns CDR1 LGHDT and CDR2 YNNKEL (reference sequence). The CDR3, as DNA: TGTGCCAGCAGCCCCCAAGGTCCGGACGGCTACAATGAGCAGTTCTTC. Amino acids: CASSPQGPDGYNEQFF.

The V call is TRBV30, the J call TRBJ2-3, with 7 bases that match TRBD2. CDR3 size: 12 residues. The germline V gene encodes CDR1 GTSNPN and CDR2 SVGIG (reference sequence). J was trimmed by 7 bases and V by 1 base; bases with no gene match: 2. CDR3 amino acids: CAWSGTSYTQYF. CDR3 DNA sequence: TGTGCCTGGAGTGGGACTAGTTATACGCAGTATTTT.

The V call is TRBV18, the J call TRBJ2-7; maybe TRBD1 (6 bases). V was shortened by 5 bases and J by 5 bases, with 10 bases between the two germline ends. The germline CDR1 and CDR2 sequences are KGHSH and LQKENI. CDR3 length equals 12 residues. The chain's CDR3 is CASSGGTDEQYF. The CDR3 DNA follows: TGTGCCAGCTCAGGGGGCACCGACGAGCAGTACTTC.

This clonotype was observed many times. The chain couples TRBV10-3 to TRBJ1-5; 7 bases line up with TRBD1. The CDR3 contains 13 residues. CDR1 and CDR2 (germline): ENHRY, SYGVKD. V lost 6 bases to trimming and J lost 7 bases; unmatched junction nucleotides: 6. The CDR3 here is CAIRKGARQPQHF. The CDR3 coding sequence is TGTGCCATCAGAAAGGGGGCCCGGCAGCCCCAGCATTTT.

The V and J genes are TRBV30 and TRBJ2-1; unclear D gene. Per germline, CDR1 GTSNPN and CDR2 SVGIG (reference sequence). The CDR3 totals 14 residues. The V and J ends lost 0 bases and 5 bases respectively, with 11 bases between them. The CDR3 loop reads CAWSVYATDNEQFF. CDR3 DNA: TGTGCCTGGAGTGTCTACGCTACAGACAATGAGCAGTTCTTC.